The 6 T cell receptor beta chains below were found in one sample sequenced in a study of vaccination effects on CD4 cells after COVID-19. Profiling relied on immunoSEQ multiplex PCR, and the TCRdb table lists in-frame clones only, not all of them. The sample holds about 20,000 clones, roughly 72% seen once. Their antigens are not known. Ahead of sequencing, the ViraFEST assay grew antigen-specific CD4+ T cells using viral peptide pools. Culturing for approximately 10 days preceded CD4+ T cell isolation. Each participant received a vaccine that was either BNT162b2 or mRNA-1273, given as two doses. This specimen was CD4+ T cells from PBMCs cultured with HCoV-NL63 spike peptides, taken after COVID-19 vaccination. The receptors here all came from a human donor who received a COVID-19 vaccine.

The CDR3 is CASSLAGGRTDTQYF. Here the CDR3 DNA reads TGTGCCAGCAGTTTAGCGGGAGGACGGACAGATACGCAGTATTTT. The V and J genes are TRBV6-5 and TRBJ2-3, with 10 bases that match TRBD2. This CDR3 has 15 residues. Per the germline V gene, CDR1 is MNHEY and CDR2 is SVGAGI. Losses at the gene ends were 4 bases for V and 3 bases for J; bases not matched to a gene: 4.

CDR3: CASSAPYQETQYF. In DNA form, the CDR3 reads TGTGCCAGTAGTGCCCCTTACCAAGAGACCCAGTACTTC. The chain links TRBV19 to TRBJ2-5; no firm D call. CDR1 and CDR2 from the germline V gene are LNHDA and SQIVND (reference sequence). V was trimmed by 5 bases and J by 0 bases, leaving 7 bases between them. CDR3 length equals 13 residues.

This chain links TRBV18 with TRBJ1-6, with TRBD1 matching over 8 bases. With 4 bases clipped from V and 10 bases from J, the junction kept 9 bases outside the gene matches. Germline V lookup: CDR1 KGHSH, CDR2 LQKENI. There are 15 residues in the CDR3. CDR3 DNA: TGTGCCAGCTCACGGACAGGGTTTCGCGGGTCACCCCTCCACTTT. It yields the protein CASSRTGFRGSPLHF.

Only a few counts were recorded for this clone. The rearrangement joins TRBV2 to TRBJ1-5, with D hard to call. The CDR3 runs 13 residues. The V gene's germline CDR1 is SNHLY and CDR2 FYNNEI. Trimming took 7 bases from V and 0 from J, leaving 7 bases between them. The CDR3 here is CASKGYSNQPQHF. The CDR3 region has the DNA TGTGCCAGCAAGGGTTATAGCAATCAGCCCCAGCATTTT.

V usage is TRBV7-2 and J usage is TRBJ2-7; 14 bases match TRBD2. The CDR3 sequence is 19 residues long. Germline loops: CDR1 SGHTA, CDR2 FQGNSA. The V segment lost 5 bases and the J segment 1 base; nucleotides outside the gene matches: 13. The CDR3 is CASSIRKGLAGGLSYEQYF. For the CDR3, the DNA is TGTGCCAGCAGCATCAGAAAAGGACTAGCGGGGGGCCTTTCCTACGAGCAGTACTTC.

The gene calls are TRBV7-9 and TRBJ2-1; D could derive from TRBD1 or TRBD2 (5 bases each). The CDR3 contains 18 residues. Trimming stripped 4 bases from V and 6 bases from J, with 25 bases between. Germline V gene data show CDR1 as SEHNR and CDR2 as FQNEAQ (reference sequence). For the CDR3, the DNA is TGTGCCAGCAGCTCACGAGGGGCGCGCGGGTGGGCGCGCAATGAGCAGTTCTTC. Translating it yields CASSSRGARGWARNEQFF.